This TCR beta chain was found in a study of blood T cell repertoires in COVID-19. Study context: From T cells, B-cell-depleted T cells, or PBMCs came the material, which was cDNA or gDNA.

Libraries were prepared by immunoSEQ multiplex PCR; TCRdb keeps only in-frame clonotypes and omits some of them. The sample holds fewer than 200,000 clones, around 84% seen once. V lost 7 bases, J lost 10 bases, and 14 bases lay in between. Germline V gene sequence: CDR1 LNHDA, CDR2 SQIVND (reference sequence). The length of the CDR3 is 13 residues. Ages ranged from about 18 to 89 years, with residence in approximately 25 US areas. The sample consisted of PBMCs or T cells enriched from blood (not recorded which). The V call is TRBV19, the J call TRBJ1-6, with TRBD1 as a possible D gene (5 bases). The TCR comes from a man over 45 who had recovered from COVID-19. The CDR3 protein is CASTVVGGSPLHF. CDR3 DNA: TGTGCCAGTACTGTGGTCGGGGGATCACCCCTCCACTTT.